The 7 T cell receptor beta chains below all came from one sample that was sequenced in a study of PD-L1 blockade in urothelial cancer. TCRdb's table, derived via immunoSEQ multiplex PCR, lists solely in-frame clones and lacks some. The sample has about 95,000 clones; about nine tenths are singletons. Time point noted: pretreatment peripheral blood. The starting material was PBMCs, obtained around atezolizumab (anti-PD-L1) treatment. The receptors were sampled from a man aged 55 to 70 with urothelial cancer.

The chain couples TRBV4-1 to TRBJ2-2, with D possibly matching TRBD1 (5 bases). The V and J ends lost 4 bases and 6 bases respectively, with 9 bases between them. Germline V gene data show CDR1 as MGHRA and CDR2 as YSYEKL. The CDR3 covers 13 residues. Written as DNA, the CDR3 is TGCGCCAGCAGCCGAGACAGTGCCGGGGAGCTGTTTTTT. Amino acids: CASSRDSAGELFF.

The CDR3 loop reads CAISTGLAEDTQYF. The CDR3 DNA sequence: TGTGCCATCAGTACGGGACTAGCGGAAGATACGCAGTATTTT. The chain has TRBV10-3 and TRBJ2-3, with TRBD2 matching 11 bases. Germline trimming cut 5 bases from V and 5 bases from J; bases unmatched to any gene: 3. Per germline, CDR1 ENHRY and CDR2 SYGVKD. The CDR3 covers 14 residues.

This clone was observed once. This chain connects TRBV5-8 to TRBJ2-7; the match to TRBD2 covers 14 bases. V was pared by 6 bases and J by 12 bases, with 11 bases of the junction left unmatched. The germline V gene encodes CDR1 SGHTS and CDR2 YDEGEE. CDR3 length: 14 residues. The CDR3 sequence is CASKGLAGVGLAYF. For the CDR3, the DNA is TGTGCCAGCAAGGGACTAGCGGGGGTCGGGCTAGCGTACTTC.

The chain combines TRBV7-3 with TRBJ2-3, with 10 bases fitting TRBD2. This CDR3 region has 18 residues. Germline loops: CDR1 SGHTA, CDR2 FQGTGA. V dropped 3 bases and J dropped 0; count of bases not matched to a gene: 9. CDR3 in DNA: TGTGCCAGCAGCTTGGTAGCGGGGGGCACTGCTAGCACAGATACGCAGTATTTT. Residues: CASSLVAGGTASTDTQYF. The variable domain in full, completed from reference TRBV7-3 and TRBJ2-3, reads GAGVSQTPSNKVTEKGKYVELRCDPISGHTALYWYRQSLGQGPEFLIYFQGTGAADDSGLPNDRFFAVRPEGSVSTLKIQRTERGDSAVYLCASSLVAGGTASTDTQYFGPGTRLTVL.

This clone has just one count. The rearrangement joins TRBV18 to TRBJ2-7, with a tentative D call TRBD1 (6 bases). This CDR3 has 13 amino acids. The germline gives CDR1 KGHSH, CDR2 LQKENI. Trimming cost V 6 bases and J 2 bases, with 11 bases left between them. The CDR3 coding sequence is TGTGCCAGCTCCACAGGGCCGGCCTACGAGCAGTACTTC. It translates to CASSTGPAYEQYF.

The V and J genes are TRBV6-4 and TRBJ1-1, with a weak D call TRBD1 (6 bases). V lost 5 bases, J lost 7 bases, and 17 bases lay in between. The CDR3 loop spans 14 amino acids. CDR1 and CDR2 from the germline V gene are MRHNA and SNTAGT. This CDR3 reads CASSIVGGANEAFF. CDR3 DNA sequence: TGTGCCAGCAGTATTGTCGGGGGGGCGAATGAAGCTTTCTTT.

The V gene is TRBV2, the J gene TRBJ1-5, with 8 bases lining up with TRBD1. Germline CDR1 is SNHLY and CDR2 is FYNNEI. The CDR3 length is 15 residues. Trimming took 2 bases from V and 3 from J; bases not matched to a gene: 3. CDR3 DNA: TGTGCCAGCAGTGAAACAGGGGGAAACAATCAGCCCCAGCATTTT. This translates into CASSETGGNNQPQHF.